The text below deals with one T cell receptor beta chain. Its cognate antigen is unknown. A junction end diverges from the germline sequence, so it may reflect a read error. The source of the sample is a study of cytomegalovirus exposure and HLA in healthy donors. 13 Jbeta primers and 60 Vbeta primers were used for the PCR. The table came from immunoSEQ multiplex PCR; TCRdb's copy has only in-frame clones and leaves some out. The sample holds 130,000 to 150,000 clones, over 60% seen once. Findings and caveats of the study: As a later analysis showed, a missense DCLRE1C variant was linked to trimming of TCR beta V- and J-genes. It was reportedly the case that the classifier diagnosed cytomegalovirus status with high specificity and sensitivity.

Germline assignment: CDR1 SEHNR and CDR2 FQNEAQ (reference sequence). The CDR3 consists of 12 residues. The source of this sequence is a middle-aged man in good health and CMV-seropositive. The sequencing input was PBMCs. This chain joins TRBV7-9 and TRBJ2-5; D uncertain. The tail of the sequence fits TRBJ2-7 better, so the J call may be wrong. DNA of the CDR3: TGTTCCAGCAGCTCCCTCTCCTACGAGCAGTACTTC. Residues: CSSSSLSYEQYF.